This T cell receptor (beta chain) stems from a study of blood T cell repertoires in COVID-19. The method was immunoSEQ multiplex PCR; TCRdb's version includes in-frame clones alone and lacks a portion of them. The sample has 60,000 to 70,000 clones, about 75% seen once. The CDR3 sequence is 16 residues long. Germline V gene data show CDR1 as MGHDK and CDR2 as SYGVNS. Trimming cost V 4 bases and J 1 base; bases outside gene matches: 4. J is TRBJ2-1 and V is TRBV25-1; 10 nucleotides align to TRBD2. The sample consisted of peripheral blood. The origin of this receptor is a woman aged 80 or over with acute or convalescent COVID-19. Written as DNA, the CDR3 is TGTGCCAGCAGTGCTAGCGGGAGAGGGTCCTACAATGAGCAGTTCTTC. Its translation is CASSASGRGSYNEQFF.